This entry concerns a single T cell receptor (beta chain). The target antigen is unknown. These data are taken from a study of beta chain features in type 1 diabetes. Broader study findings: TCRB CDR3s were moderately but significantly shorter in Type 1 diabetes patients in all four CD4+ subsets.

Every donor had blood drawn once into heparin, around 120 mL on average. Sorted cells reached over 95% purity in every population. In germline, CDR1 is SQVTM, CDR2 ANQGSEA. This CDR3 spans 16 amino acids. The trim removed 6 bases at V and 5 bases at J, leaving 15 bases unmatched. Expressed TCRB transcripts were sequenced after all isolated RNA was converted to cDNA. Sequenced by immunoSEQ multiplex PCR; TCRdb stores in-frame clones only, minus some. The sample lists 200,000 to 300,000 clones; 20% were seen once. Sequencing was carried out using naive CD4+ T cells from blood. This TCR was recovered from a woman between 40 and 55 years old with type 1 diabetes. V usage is TRBV29-1 and J usage is TRBJ2-5; 10 bases match TRBD2. The CDR3 is CSVTPSGRAVWETQYF. CDR3 sequence (DNA): TGCAGCGTGACCCCCAGCGGGAGGGCCGTGTGGGAGACCCAGTACTTC.